These 13 T cell receptor beta chains were sequenced from one sample in a study of Ad26.COV2.S vaccination and SARS-CoV-2 variants. The treatment was: some 19 received Ad26.COV2.S at low or high dose, single or two shots; roughly five received placebo; per-sample allocation not given. All samples were drawn on day 63, counting from the first vaccine or placebo injection. TCRdb keeps only in-frame clones here, not all; method: immunoSEQ multiplex PCR. The sample includes some 390,000 clones, approximately 90% seen only once; the top ten take 3.5%. The sequencing here drew on peripheral blood, taken in a trial of Ad26.COV2.S vaccine versus placebo. These receptors all come from a person between 18 and 59 years old who received the Ad26.COV2.S COVID-19 vaccine or a placebo.

This clone was found once. This chain connects TRBV3-1 (or the pseudogene TRBV3-2) to TRBJ2-7; D unclear. V lost 0 bases and J 6 bases, leaving 15 bases between the germline ends. The CDR3 runs to 15 residues. Germline loops: CDR1 LGHDT, CDR2 YNNKEL (reference sequence). The CDR3 here is CASSQEGGSPLEQYF. CDR3 DNA: TGTGCCAGCAGCCAAGAAGGCGGATCGCCTCTCGAGCAGTACTTC.

The gene calls are TRBV10-3 and TRBJ1-1; D may be TRBD1 (5 bases). Per germline, CDR1 ENHRY and CDR2 SYGVKD. The V gene lost 3 bases and the J gene lost 0 bases, with 11 bases spanning the gap. CDR3 length: 15 residues. This CDR3 reads CAISENQGLNTEAFF. The CDR3 coding sequence is TGTGCCATCAGTGAAAACCAGGGCCTGAACACTGAAGCTTTCTTT.

The chain links TRBV4-1 to TRBJ1-4; weak D call: TRBD1 (6 bases). The CDR3 is 18 residues long. The V end lost 3 bases, the J end lost 3 bases, and 20 bases lay between the germline ends. CDR1 is MGHRA, CDR2 YSYEKL, per germline. The CDR3 DNA reads TGCGCCAGCAGCCAGGGAGGTTCAGGGGTAGGGGCTAATGAAAAACTGTTTTTT. Amino acid sequence: CASSQGGSGVGANEKLFF.

This clone turned up a few times. The genes are TRBV2 and TRBJ1-6; D is ambiguous. V gave up 6 bases and J gave up 8 bases, with 14 bases separating them. From germline, CDR1 is SNHLY and CDR2 FYNNEI. CDR3 length: 14 residues. The CDR3 sequence is CASRDGADHSPLHF. CDR3 in DNA: TGTGCCAGCAGGGATGGCGCCGATCATTCACCCCTCCACTTT.

The chain uses TRBV7-8 and TRBJ1-1, with 8 nucleotides matching TRBD1. V shed 2 bases, J shed 7 bases, and the junction held 6 bases outside the gene matches. CDR3 length: 14 amino acids. Germline loops: CDR1 SGHVS, CDR2 FQNEAQ. The CDR3 nucleotides are TGTGCCAGCAGCTTAAAGGCAGGGGGCATTGAAGCTTTCTTT. Translated, it gives CASSLKAGGIEAFF.

This clone appeared a few times. The chain has TRBV7-7 and TRBJ2-5, with 15 nucleotides matching TRBD2. V lost 3 bases and J lost 5; bases outside the gene matches: 1. The CDR3 is made up of 15 amino acids. Germline lookup yields CDR1 SSHAT and CDR2 FNYEAQ (reference sequence). In nucleotides, the CDR3 is TGTGCCAGCAGCTTGGGGACTAGCGGGGGGGAGACCCAGTACTTC. Amino acid sequence: CASSLGTSGGETQYF.

This rearrangement joins TRBV29-1 to TRBJ1-1, with D perhaps TRBD1 (6 bases). Trimming removed 6 bases from V and 5 bases from J, with 22 bases in between. CDR1 is SQVTM and CDR2 is ANQGSEA in the germline V gene. This CDR3 contains 15 residues. Here the CDR3 DNA reads TGCAGCGTCTGTTTGGGGGCCTCCCTGGGGACTGAAGCTTTCTTT. Amino acid sequence: CSVCLGASLGTEAFF.

Many counts were recorded for this clone. This chain uses TRBV19 with TRBJ1-6, with D hard to call. The CDR3 sequence is 14 residues long. Trimming stripped 3 bases from V and 7 bases from J, with 10 bases between. Germline CDR1 LNHDA, CDR2 SQIVND (reference sequence). CDR3 protein: CASSIAQLNSPLHF. CDR3 coding DNA: TGTGCCAGTAGTATCGCACAGCTCAATTCACCCCTCCACTTT.

J is TRBJ2-3 and V is TRBV19; D uncertain. V was shortened by 7 bases and J by 2 bases, with 16 bases between the two germline ends. CDR1 and CDR2 from the germline V gene are LNHDA and SQIVND (reference sequence). The CDR3 spans 15 residues. The chain's CDR3 is CASKHGGRDTDTQYF. CDR3 DNA sequence: TGTGCCAGTAAACACGGCGGCCGAGACACAGATACGCAGTATTTT.

The genes are TRBV6-5 and TRBJ2-3, with TRBD2 identical over 13 bases. V shed 8 bases and J 6 bases; nucleotides not matched to a gene: 8. Per germline, CDR1 MNHEY and CDR2 SVGAGI. The length of the CDR3 is 15 residues. DNA for the CDR3: TGTGCCAGCGCCGGACTAGCGGGGGCGGGGGATACGCAGTATTTT. Amino acid sequence: CASAGLAGAGDTQYF.

This clone was detected only once. The chain uses TRBV13 and TRBJ2-3; TRBD1 agrees at 7 bases. The CDR3 sequence is 15 residues long. V lost 4 bases to trimming and J lost 3 bases; unmatched junction nucleotides: 7. CDR1 PRHDT and CDR2 FYEKMQ come from the germline V gene (reference sequence). CDR3: CASSSRQGTTDTQYF. DNA for the CDR3: TGTGCCAGCAGCTCTAGACAGGGTACGACAGATACGCAGTATTTT.

The CDR3, as DNA: TGTGCCAGCAGTTTCGGCCTGGAGAACTACTATGGCTACACCTTC. Translating gives CASSFGLENYYGYTF. This chain joins TRBV3-1 (or the pseudogene TRBV3-2) and TRBJ1-2; no definite D call. The CDR3 runs to 15 residues. V lost 6 bases and J 3 bases, leaving 17 bases between the germline ends. Germline CDR1 reads LGHDT; CDR2 reads YNNKEL (reference sequence).

The rearrangement uses TRBV5-6 and TRBJ2-2, with a possible D match to TRBD2 (5 bases). CDR3 size: 14 residues. The V end lost 0 bases, the J end lost 6 bases, and 9 bases lay between the germline ends. Germline CDR1 is SGHDT and CDR2 is YYEEEE. CDR3 bases: TGTGCCAGCAGCTTGGGGCTAGCAGCCGGGGAGCTGTTTTTT. This translates into CASSLGLAAGELFF. Filled out from reference TRBV5-6 and TRBJ2-2, the complete variable domain reads DAGVTQSPTHLIKTRGQQVTLRCSPKSGHDTVSWYQQALGQGPQFIFQYYEEEERQRGNFPDRFSGHQFPNYSSELNVNALLLGDSALYLCASSLGLAAGELFFGEGSRLTVL.